What follows are 5 T cell receptor beta chains derived from one specimen sequenced in a study of blood T cell repertoires in COVID-19. Sequencing was performed with immunoSEQ multiplex PCR; in TCRdb, only in-frame clones are kept and a portion is missing. The sample carries about 280,000 clones, around 86% recorded once. Sequences were obtained from peripheral blood. The receptor source for this set is a man aged 50 to 60 with acute or convalescent COVID-19.

The genes are TRBV2 and TRBJ2-7, with a tentative D call TRBD1 (5 bases). CDR3 length: 15 amino acids. Germline-derived CDR1 and CDR2 are SNHLY and FYNNEI. The V end was cut by 7 bases, the J end by 5 bases, with 21 bases between. CDR3: CASTQGLSIVHEQYF. The CDR3 region has the DNA TGTGCCAGCACCCAGGGCCTTTCAATAGTCCACGAGCAGTACTTC.

The chain links TRBV10-3 to TRBJ2-5; 7 bases map to TRBD2. Trimming took 5 bases from V and 7 from J; bases not matched to a gene: 1. The CDR3 is 11 amino acids. Germline V CDR1 and CDR2: ENHRY, SYGVKD. The chain's CDR3 is CAISSGVTQYF. The CDR3 nucleotides are TGTGCCATCAGTAGCGGGGTGACCCAGTACTTC.

This chain uses TRBV4-2 with TRBJ1-3; no firm D call. This CDR3 has 17 amino acids. Germline V gene data show CDR1 as LGHNA and CDR2 as YNFKEQ. V was cut by 2 bases and J by 0 bases, with 14 bases left in between. In DNA form, the CDR3 reads TGTGCCAGCAGCCAACTACCCTCAAGAATCTCTGGAAACACCATATATTTT. Its protein is CASSQLPSRISGNTIYF.

This clone was counted a few times. The gene calls are TRBV5-6 and TRBJ2-5; D not certain. The CDR3 consists of 14 residues. Per the germline V gene, CDR1 is SGHDT and CDR2 is YYEEEE. Trimming removed 1 base from V and 4 bases from J, with 11 bases in between. Here the CDR3 DNA reads TGTGCCAGCAGCTTGTACGGTAGTGCAGAGACCCAGTACTTC. Its translation: CASSLYGSAETQYF.

The chain links TRBV15 to TRBJ1-6, with D possibly matching TRBD1 (6 bases). The germline V gene has CDR1 LNHNV and CDR2 YYDKDF (reference sequence). The V end lost 5 bases, the J end lost 3 bases, and 20 bases lay between the germline ends. This CDR3 has 18 amino acids. CDR3 loop: CATSGGGRGSFYNSPLHF. In DNA form, the CDR3 reads TGTGCCACCAGCGGGGGGGGCCGGGGGTCGTTCTATAATTCACCCCTCCACTTT. Full variable domain (missing parts from reference TRBV15 and TRBJ1-6): DAMVIQNPRYQVTQFGKPVTLSCSQTLNHNVMYWYQQKSSQAPKLLFHYYDKDFNNEADTPDNFQSRRPNTSFCFLDIRSPGLGDTAMYLCATSGGGRGSFYNSPLHFGNGTRLTVT.